This paragraph covers one T cell receptor beta chain sequence. This record belongs to a study of blood T cell repertoires in COVID-19. The CDR3 has 15 amino acids. Germline-derived CDR1 and CDR2 are MGHRA and YSYEKL. Between the trimmed V and J ends, which lost 5 bases and 3 bases, there was a span of 14 bases. Authors' processing steps: How many nucleated cells were present was estimated from reference gene primer amplification. Clones were read by immunoSEQ multiplex PCR, and TCRdb kept only the in-frame ones, dropping some. D and trimming were read from the DNA, whereas the V and J calls and clone size are those reported in that table. The sample carries approximately 160,000 clones, about 88% recorded once.

The V gene is TRBV4-1, the J gene TRBJ1-3; D is perhaps TRBD1 (6 bases). Sample: PBMCs or T cells enriched from blood (not recorded which). The sequence was obtained from a man aged 45 to 65 who had recovered from COVID-19. The CDR3 protein is CASSALQGGGNTIYF. In DNA, the CDR3 is TGCGCCAGCAGCGCTTTACAGGGCGGTGGAAACACCATATATTTT.